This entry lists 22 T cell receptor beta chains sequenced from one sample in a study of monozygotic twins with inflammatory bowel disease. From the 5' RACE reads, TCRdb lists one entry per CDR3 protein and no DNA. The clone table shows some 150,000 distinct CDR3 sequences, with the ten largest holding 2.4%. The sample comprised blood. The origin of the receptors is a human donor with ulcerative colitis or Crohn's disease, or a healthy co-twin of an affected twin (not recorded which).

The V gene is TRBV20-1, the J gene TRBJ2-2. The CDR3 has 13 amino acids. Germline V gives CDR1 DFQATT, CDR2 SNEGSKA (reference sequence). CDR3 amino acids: CSARADRPGELFF.

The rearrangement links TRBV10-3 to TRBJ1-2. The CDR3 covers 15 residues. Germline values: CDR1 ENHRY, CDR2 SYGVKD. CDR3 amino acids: CAISESMAASYGYTF.

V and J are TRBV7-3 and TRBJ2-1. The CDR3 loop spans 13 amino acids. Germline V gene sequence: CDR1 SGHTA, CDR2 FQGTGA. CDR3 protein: CASSYNSGNEQFF.

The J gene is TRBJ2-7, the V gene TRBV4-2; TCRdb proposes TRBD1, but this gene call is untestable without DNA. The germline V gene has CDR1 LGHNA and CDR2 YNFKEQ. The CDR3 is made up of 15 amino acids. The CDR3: CASSQAETGTYEQYF.

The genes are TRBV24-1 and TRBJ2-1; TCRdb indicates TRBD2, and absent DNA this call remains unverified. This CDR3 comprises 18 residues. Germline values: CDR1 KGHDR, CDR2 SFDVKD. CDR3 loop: CATSEHWTSGLRYNEQFF.

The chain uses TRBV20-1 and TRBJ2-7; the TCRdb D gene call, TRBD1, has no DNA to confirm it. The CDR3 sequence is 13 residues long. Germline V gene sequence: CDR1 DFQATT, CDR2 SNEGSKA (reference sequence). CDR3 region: CSALPGGGNEQYF.

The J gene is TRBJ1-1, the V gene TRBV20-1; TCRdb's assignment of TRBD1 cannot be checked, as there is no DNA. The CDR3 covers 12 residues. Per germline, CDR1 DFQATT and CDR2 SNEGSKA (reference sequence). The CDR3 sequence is CSAQPPNTEAFF.

CDR3 loop: CASSSRGGQDTQYF. The chain recombines TRBV18 with TRBJ2-3. This CDR3 has 14 residues. The V gene's germline CDR1 is KGHSH and CDR2 LQKENI.

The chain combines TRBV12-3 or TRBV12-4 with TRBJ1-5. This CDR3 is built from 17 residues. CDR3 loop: CASSLWVDGATRSSQHF.

The CDR3 sequence: CASSLGTSGDDTQYF. This chain uses TRBV6-1 with TRBJ2-3; TCRdb names TRBD2, which stays unverified in the absence of DNA. There are 15 residues in the CDR3. Germline CDR1 reads MNHNS; CDR2 reads SASEGT.

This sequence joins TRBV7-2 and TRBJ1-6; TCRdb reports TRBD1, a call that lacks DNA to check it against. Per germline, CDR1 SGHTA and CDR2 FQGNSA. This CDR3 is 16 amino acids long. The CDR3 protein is CASSYAFAQGDSPLHF.

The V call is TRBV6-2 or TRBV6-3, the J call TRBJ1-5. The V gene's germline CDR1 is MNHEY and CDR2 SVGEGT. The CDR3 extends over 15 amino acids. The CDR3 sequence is CASSSVDGYNQPQHF.

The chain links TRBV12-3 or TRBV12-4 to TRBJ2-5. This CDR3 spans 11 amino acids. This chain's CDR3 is CASSYGPTQYF.

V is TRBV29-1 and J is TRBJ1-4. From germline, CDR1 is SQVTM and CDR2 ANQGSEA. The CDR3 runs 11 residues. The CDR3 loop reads CSVESNEKLFF. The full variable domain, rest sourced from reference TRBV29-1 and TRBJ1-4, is SAVISQKPSRDICQRGTSLTIQCQVDSQVTMMFWYRQQPGQSLTLIATANQGSEATYESGFVIDKFPISRPNLTFSTLTVSNMSPEDSSIYLCSVESNEKLFFGSGTQLSVL.

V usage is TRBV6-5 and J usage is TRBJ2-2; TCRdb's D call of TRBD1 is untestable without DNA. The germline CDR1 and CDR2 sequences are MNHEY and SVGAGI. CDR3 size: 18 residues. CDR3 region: CASSYSRLLGTGTGELFF.

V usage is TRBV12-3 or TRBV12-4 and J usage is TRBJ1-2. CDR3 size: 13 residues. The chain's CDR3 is CASSQTTNYGYTF.

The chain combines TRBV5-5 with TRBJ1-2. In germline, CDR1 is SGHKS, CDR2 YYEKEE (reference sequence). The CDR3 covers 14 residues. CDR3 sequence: CASSRSMKNYGYTF.

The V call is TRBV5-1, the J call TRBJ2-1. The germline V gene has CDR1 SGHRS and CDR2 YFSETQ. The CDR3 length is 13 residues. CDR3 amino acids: CASSLETRNEQFF.

The CDR3: CASSPLAPPGTDTQYF. This chain links TRBV11-2 with TRBJ2-3; TCRdb gives TRBD1 as the D gene, but with no DNA this cannot be confirmed. This CDR3 has 16 amino acids. Germline V gives CDR1 SGHAT, CDR2 FQNNGV.

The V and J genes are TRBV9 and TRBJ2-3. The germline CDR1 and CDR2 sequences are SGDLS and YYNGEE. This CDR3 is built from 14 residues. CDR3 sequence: CASSALGSTDTQYF. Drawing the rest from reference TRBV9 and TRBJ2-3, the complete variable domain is DSGVTQTPKHLITATGQRVTLRCSPRSGDLSVYWYQQSLDQGLQFLIQYYNGEERAKGNILERFSAQQFPDLHSELNLSSLELGDSALYFCASSALGSTDTQYFGPGTRLTVL.

CDR3 in amino acids: CASSVQGEQETQYF. The chain combines TRBV7-2 with TRBJ2-5; TCRdb names TRBD1, which stays unverified in the absence of DNA. CDR1 and CDR2 (germline): SGHTA, FQGNSA. The CDR3 spans 14 residues.

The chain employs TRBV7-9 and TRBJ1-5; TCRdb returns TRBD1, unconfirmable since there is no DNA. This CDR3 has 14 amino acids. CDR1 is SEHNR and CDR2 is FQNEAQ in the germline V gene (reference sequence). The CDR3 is CASSPDTSNQPQHF.